The source of this TCR beta chain is a study of early T cells in non-severe SARS-CoV-2 infection. V trimming: 1 base; J trimming: 4 bases; junction bases outside the gene matches: 1. The CDR3 has 16 amino acids. From germline, CDR1 is SGHTA and CDR2 FQGTGA. In its sample, this clonotype was seen a few times. TCRdb redid the calling of the 5' RACE reads with MiXCR, one entry per CDR3 protein. The sample has 70,000 to 75,000 distinct CDR3 sequences; less than 15% are singletons. Sequencing was performed on whole blood. The J gene is TRBJ2-1, the V gene TRBV7-3; 13 positions match TRBD2. The TCR sequence derives from an adult who was a healthcare worker with PCR-confirmed SARS-CoV-2 infection or an uninfected control (not recorded which). CDR3 residues: CASSLKLAGGYNEQFF. Here the CDR3 DNA reads TGTGCCAGCAGCTTAAAACTAGCGGGAGGGTACAATGAGCAGTTCTTC.